This TCR beta chain is drawn from a study of regulatory T cells in long-lasting Graves disease. There are many counts of this clonotype. The CDR3 length is 15 residues. Time point: newly diagnosed GD, antithyroid drugs for less than 3 months. PBMCs were the source of the RNA used for TCR sequencing. Combining iRepertoire HTBI primers with Arm-PCR of CDR3 regions, the authors built TCR beta libraries. MiXCR, run by TCRdb on the multiplex PCR reads, gives a single entry per CDR3 protein. The sample contains 350,000 to 550,000 distinct CDR3 sequences, 15% of which appear only once. Separately, the same data were catalogued under a study of T cells in Graves' hyperthyroidism and ophthalmopathy.

The source material was peripheral blood mononuclear cells (PBMCs), sampled at new diagnosis, from a patient treated with antithyroid drugs. The rearrangement joins TRBV12-3 or TRBV12-4 to TRBJ2-3, with 12 nucleotides matching TRBD2. The end of the DNA is better explained by TRBJ2-5, so the J call may be wrong. This sequence was found in a woman aged 25 to 45 with Graves disease. DNA for the CDR3: TGTGCCAGCAGTCCACTAGCGGGAGGCGGAGGGACCCAGTACTTC. This encodes CASSPLAGGGGTQYF.